Shown below are 27 T cell receptor beta chains from a single sample sequenced in a study of cytomegalovirus exposure and HLA in healthy donors. Some clones are missing from TCRdb's copy, which holds only in-frame ones; the method was immunoSEQ multiplex PCR. The repertoire holds around 49,000 clones, with roughly nine tenths as singletons. Input material: PBMCs. Receptors were obtained from a man between 18 and 29 years old in good health and CMV-seronegative.

CDR3 DNA sequence: TGCGCCAGCAGCTTGGGACTAGCGGGATTCACTGAGCAGTTCTTC. Translation gives CASSLGLAGFTEQFF. The chain employs TRBV5-1 and TRBJ2-1, with 11 nucleotides matching TRBD2. The CDR3 has 15 amino acids. V trimming: 0 bases; J trimming: 9 bases; junction bases outside the gene matches: 5. Germline CDR1 is SGHRS and CDR2 is YFSETQ.

This chain links TRBV6-5 with TRBJ1-2, with TRBD1 identical over 9 bases. Per the germline V gene, CDR1 is MNHEY and CDR2 is SVGAGI. V lost 6 bases to trimming and J lost 6 bases; unmatched junction nucleotides: 11. The CDR3 contains 15 residues. The CDR3 DNA sequence: TGTGCCAGCAGAGGACAGGGGTTTGGGAGGGATGGCTACACCTTC. Protein product: CASRGQGFGRDGYTF.

CDR3 loop: CASKRATTNEKLFF. The CDR3 DNA sequence: TGTGCCAGTAAGAGGGCTACAACTAATGAAAAACTGTTTTTT. V usage is TRBV19 and J usage is TRBJ1-4; D is unclear. Trimming removed 7 bases at V and 0 bases at J, with 9 bases between. Germline values: CDR1 LNHDA, CDR2 SQIVND (reference sequence). This CDR3 is built from 14 residues.

This clone appeared once. V gene TRBV27 combines with J gene TRBJ2-3; 10 nucleotides match TRBD2. J gave up 2 bases and V 5 bases, and 10 bases lay outside the gene matches. Germline V gene lookup returns CDR1 MNHEY and CDR2 SMNVEV (reference sequence). The CDR3 has 17 residues. The CDR3 reads CASSLPGLADPTDTQYF. The CDR3 DNA sequence: TGTGCCAGCAGTCTTCCCGGACTAGCGGACCCCACAGATACGCAGTATTTT.

The chain recombines TRBV10-3 with TRBJ2-5, with 7 bases that match TRBD2. Germline V lookup: CDR1 ENHRY, CDR2 SYGVKD. The CDR3 has 17 residues. The V and J ends lost 6 bases and 1 base, in that order; junction bases with no gene match: 14. The CDR3 spells CAIRPGWGRAGQETQYF. CDR3 sequence (DNA): TGTGCCATCAGGCCCGGTTGGGGGAGGGCCGGCCAAGAGACCCAGTACTTC.

The CDR3, as DNA: TGTGCCAGCAGCTTGCCTCAGGGGACAGGGAGCTCCTACGAGCAGTACTTC. This codes for CASSLPQGTGSSYEQYF. This chain connects TRBV5-8 to TRBJ2-7; 9 bases are shared with TRBD1. The CDR3 runs to 17 residues. V lost 1 base to trimming and J lost 0 bases; unmatched junction nucleotides: 8. Germline CDR1 reads SGHTS; CDR2 reads YDEGEE. Complete variable domain (other parts from reference TRBV5-8 and TRBJ2-7): EAGVTQSPTHLIKTRGQQATLRCSPISGHTSVYWYQQALGLGLQFLLWYDEGEERNRGNFPPRFSGRQFPNYSSELNVNALELEDSALYLCASSLPQGTGSSYEQYFGPGTRLTVT.

The CDR3, as DNA: TGTGCCAGCAGCGTAGCCCGGAACACTGAAGCTTTCTTT. It encodes CASSVARNTEAFF. This chain uses TRBV9 with TRBJ1-1; D ambiguous. The CDR3 extends over 13 amino acids. From germline, CDR1 is SGDLS and CDR2 YYNGEE. V was cut by 0 bases and J by 1 base, with 4 bases left in between.

The CDR3 DNA is TGTGCCAGCAGCTTGGGCCGCAATCAGCCCCAGCATTTT. Protein sequence: CASSLGRNQPQHF. This rearrangement joins TRBV7-9 to TRBJ1-5, with D uncertain. This CDR3 comprises 13 residues. CDR1 SEHNR and CDR2 FQNEAQ come from the germline V gene (reference sequence). The V end was cut by 3 bases, the J end by 2 bases, with 5 bases between.

This clone was seen just once. The chain is built from TRBV18 and TRBJ2-7, with TRBD1 matching 8 bases. V gave up 2 bases and J gave up 6 bases; unmatched junction bases: 6. CDR1 and CDR2 from the germline V gene are KGHSH and LQKENI. This CDR3 region has 14 residues. CDR3 loop: CASSPETGVREQYF. In DNA form, the CDR3 reads TGTGCCAGCTCACCAGAGACAGGGGTTCGCGAGCAGTACTTC. The full variable domain, completed using reference TRBV18 and TRBJ2-7, is NAGVMQNPRHLVRRRGQEARLRCSPMKGHSHVYWYRQLPEEGLKFMVYLQKENIIDESGMPKERFSAEFPKEGPSILRIQQVVRGDSAAYFCASSPETGVREQYFGPGTRLTVT.

The CDR3 coding sequence is TGTGCCAGCAGTGAACTAGGGGGCGGAAACTATGGCTACACCTTC. Translated: CASSELGGGNYGYTF. The chain joins TRBV2 to TRBJ1-2, with 7 bases aligning to TRBD1. The junction had 5 bases not matched to a gene; V was cut back by 2 bases and J by 2 bases. This CDR3 is built from 15 residues. Germline CDR1 reads SNHLY; CDR2 reads FYNNEI.

The chain joins TRBV28 to TRBJ2-4; weak D call: TRBD2 (6 bases). This CDR3 has 16 residues. The ends were cut back, 6 bases at V and 7 bases at J, with 22 bases in the middle. Germline-derived CDR1 and CDR2 are MDHEN and SYDVKM. In DNA form, the CDR3 reads TGTGCCAGCAGCTCGGGAATAGCCGCTGGGGGGAACATTCAGTACTTC. This codes for CASSSGIAAGGNIQYF.

The chain is built from TRBV19 and TRBJ2-7; TRBD2 aligns across 7 bases. The germline gives CDR1 LNHDA, CDR2 SQIVND (reference sequence). This CDR3 region has 13 residues. Unmatched junction bases numbered 0, after V lost 1 base and J lost 3 bases. CDR3 protein: CASSIGTSYEQYF. The DNA for the CDR3 is TGTGCCAGTAGTATAGGGACTAGCTACGAGCAGTACTTC.

Comment on this clone: The junction departs from the called germline gene at one end, perhaps through a read error. The chain has TRBV7-9 and TRBJ2-7; TRBD2 is a possible D gene (6 bases). The CDR3 runs 15 residues. Germline V CDR1 and CDR2: SEHNR, FQNEAQ (reference sequence). The CDR3 sequence is CASSLAAGGVGEQYF. CDR3 bases: TGTGCCAGCAGCCTAGCCGCCGGAGGGGTCGGCGAGCAGTACTTC.

Only a few counts were recorded for this clone. The chain uses TRBV11-2 and TRBJ2-7, with 10 bases that match TRBD1. CDR3 length: 13 amino acids. V lost 8 bases and J lost 1; bases outside the gene matches: 2. The germline CDR1 and CDR2 sequences are SGHAT and FQNNGV. The CDR3 DNA reads TGTGCCAGCCGGGACAGGGGATCCTACGAGCAGTACTTC. Translating it yields CASRDRGSYEQYF.

The chain joins TRBV6-5 to TRBJ1-2, with 12 positions matching TRBD1. This CDR3 is built from 15 residues. CDR1 is MNHEY and CDR2 is SVGAGI in the germline V gene. The V segment lost 5 bases and the J segment 5 bases; nucleotides outside the gene matches: 6. The CDR3 reads CASSPRDRGLYGYTF. Here the CDR3 DNA reads TGTGCCAGCAGTCCCCGGGACAGGGGGCTGTATGGCTACACCTTC.

The rearrangement links TRBV19 to TRBJ2-1, with 10 bases that match TRBD2. The CDR3 extends over 16 amino acids. Germline trimming cut 4 bases from V and 4 bases from J; bases unmatched to any gene: 7. Germline assignment: CDR1 LNHDA and CDR2 SQIVND (reference sequence). CDR3 nucleotide sequence: TGTGCCAGTAGTAACAGCGGGACTAGCGAGTACAATGAGCAGTTCTTC. Encoded protein: CASSNSGTSEYNEQFF.

This clone appeared a single time. The rearrangement links TRBV29-1 to TRBJ1-4; TRBD1 aligns across 7 bases. After removal of 4 bases from V and 4 bases from J, the junction contained 3 bases not matched to a gene. This CDR3 is built from 13 residues. The V gene's germline CDR1 is SQVTM and CDR2 ANQGSEA. CDR3: CSVGTGDNEKLFF. For the CDR3, the DNA is TGCAGCGTTGGGACAGGAGATAATGAAAAACTGTTTTTT.

Only one count was recorded for this clone. The identical CDR3 is also encoded by other nucleotide sequences in the sample. V usage is TRBV27 and J usage is TRBJ2-7; tentative D call: TRBD2 (6 bases). Germline-derived CDR1 and CDR2 are MNHEY and SMNVEV (reference sequence). The V gene lost 3 bases and the J gene lost 3 bases, with 12 bases spanning the gap. This CDR3 has 14 residues. For the CDR3, the DNA is TGTGCCAGCAGTTTGGGACTGGCCGGCTACGAGCAGTACTTC. Translation gives CASSLGLAGYEQYF.

The chain couples TRBV7-9 to TRBJ1-5; weak D call: TRBD1 (6 bases). This CDR3 contains 15 residues. Trimming took 3 bases from V and 2 from J, leaving 11 bases between them. In germline, CDR1 is SEHNR, CDR2 FQNEAQ (reference sequence). In nucleotides, the CDR3 is TGTGCCAGCAGCTTGGGGGCGTCCGGCAATCAGCCCCAGCATTTT. It specifies CASSLGASGNQPQHF. The whole variable domain, remainder taken from reference TRBV7-9 and TRBJ1-5, is DTGVSQNPRHKITKRGQNVTFRCDPISEHNRLYWYRQTLGQGPEFLTYFQNEAQLEKSRLLSDRFSAERPKGSFSTLEIQRTEQGDSAMYLCASSLGASGNQPQHFGDGTRLSIL.

The V and J genes are TRBV5-1 and TRBJ2-6, with 8 bases matching TRBD2. The CDR3 contains 16 residues. The V and J ends lost 0 bases and 4 bases, in that order; junction bases with no gene match: 3. CDR1 is SGHRS and CDR2 is YFSETQ in the germline V gene. The CDR3 bases are TGCGCCAGCAGCTTGGGCGGGGGGCCGGGGGCCAACGTCCTGACTTTC. Translated: CASSLGGGPGANVLTF.

The CDR3 coding sequence is TGTGCCAGCAGCCTCAGCGGGGCAGGGGAGCAGTTCTTC. Translation gives CASSLSGAGEQFF. This chain uses TRBV7-8 with TRBJ2-1, with 7 bases lining up with TRBD2. Trimming took 5 bases from V and 10 from J; bases not matched to a gene: 8. CDR3 length equals 13 residues. CDR1 SGHVS and CDR2 FQNEAQ come from the germline V gene. The complete variable domain, with remaining parts taken from reference TRBV7-8 and TRBJ2-1, reads GAGVSQSPRYKVAKRGQDVALRCDPISGHVSLFWYQQALGQGPEFLTYFQNEAQLDKSGLPSDRFFAERPEGSVSTLKIQRTQQEDSAVYLCASSLSGAGEQFFGPGTRLTVL.

The rearrangement links TRBV28 to TRBJ2-7; maybe TRBD1 (5 bases). CDR3 size: 12 residues. Germline loops: CDR1 MDHEN, CDR2 SYDVKM. Trimming removed 7 bases from V and 3 bases from J, with 10 bases in between. The CDR3 region has the DNA TGTGCCAGCACCAAGGGGATCTACGAGCAGTACTTC. It specifies CASTKGIYEQYF.

Concerning this clone itself: One end of the junction is discordant with germline, which a read error may explain. The CDR3: CASSPSTGDF. Here the CDR3 DNA reads TGTGCCAGCAGCCCTTCGACCGGGGACTTC. V is TRBV7-9 and J is TRBJ2-5; D may be TRBD2 (5 bases). The CDR3 extends over 10 amino acids. The V gene's germline CDR1 is SEHNR and CDR2 FQNEAQ (reference sequence). Drawing the rest from reference TRBV7-9 and TRBJ2-5, the complete variable domain is DTGVSQNPRHKITKRGQNVTFRCDPISEHNRLYWYRQTLGQGPEFLTYFQNEAQLEKSRLLSDRFSAERPKGSFSTLEIQRTEQGDSAMYLCASSPSTGDFGPGTRLLVL.

The genes are TRBV11-3 and TRBJ2-1; no firm D call. With 0 bases removed from V and 8 bases from J, the gap between germline ends came to 8 bases. The CDR3 extends over 13 amino acids. CDR1 is SGHNT, CDR2 YENEEA, per germline. The CDR3: CASSLDLGDEQFF. The CDR3 bases are TGTGCCAGCAGCTTAGATCTGGGCGATGAGCAGTTCTTC.

This rearrangement joins TRBV30 to TRBJ1-1, with TRBD1 as a possible D gene (6 bases). Germline V gene lookup returns CDR1 GTSNPN and CDR2 SVGIG (reference sequence). The CDR3 length is 13 residues. Trimming left V 5 bases short and J 4 bases short, with 14 bases between. The CDR3 DNA reads TGTGCCTGGCGTACAGGGTCGGGCACTGAAGCTTTCTTT. It is translated as CAWRTGSGTEAFF.

The chain uses TRBV7-2 and TRBJ2-7; the D gene is possibly TRBD2 (6 bases). The germline CDR1 and CDR2 sequences are SGHTA and FQGNSA. This CDR3 has 13 amino acids. Trimming pared 0 bases from V and 6 bases from J, leaving 9 bases between. This CDR3 reads CASSLAGSPEQYF. The CDR3 nucleotides are TGTGCCAGCAGCTTAGCCGGGAGTCCCGAGCAGTACTTC.

V is TRBV7-2 and J is TRBJ2-7; the match to TRBD2 covers 13 bases. Germline CDR1 and CDR2: SGHTA and FQGNSA. J lost 5 bases, V lost 0 bases, and 4 bases had no gene match. This CDR3 contains 16 residues. Here the CDR3 reads CASSLARLAGGNEQYF. The CDR3 nucleotides are TGTGCCAGCAGCTTAGCGAGACTAGCGGGAGGAAACGAGCAGTACTTC.